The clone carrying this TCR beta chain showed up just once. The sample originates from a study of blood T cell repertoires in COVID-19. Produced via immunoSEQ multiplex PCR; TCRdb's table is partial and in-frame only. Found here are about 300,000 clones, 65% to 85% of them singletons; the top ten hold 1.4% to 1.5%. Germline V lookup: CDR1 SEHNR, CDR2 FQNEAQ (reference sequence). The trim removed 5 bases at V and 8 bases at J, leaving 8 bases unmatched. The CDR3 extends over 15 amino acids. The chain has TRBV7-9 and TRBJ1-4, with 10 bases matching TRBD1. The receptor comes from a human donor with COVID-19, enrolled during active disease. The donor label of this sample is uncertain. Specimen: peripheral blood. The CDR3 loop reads CASSQTGGLNEKLFF. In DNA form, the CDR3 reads TGTGCCAGCAGCCAGACAGGGGGCTTAAACGAAAAACTGTTTTTT.